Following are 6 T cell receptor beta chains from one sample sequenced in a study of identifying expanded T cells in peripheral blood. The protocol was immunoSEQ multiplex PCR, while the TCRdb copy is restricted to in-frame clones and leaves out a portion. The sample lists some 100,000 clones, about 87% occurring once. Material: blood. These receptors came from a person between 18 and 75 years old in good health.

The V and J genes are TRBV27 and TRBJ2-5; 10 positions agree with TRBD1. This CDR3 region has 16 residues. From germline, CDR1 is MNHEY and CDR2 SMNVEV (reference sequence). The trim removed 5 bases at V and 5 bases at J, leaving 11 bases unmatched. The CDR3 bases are TGTGCCAGCAGTCCGATCCCGGGACAGGGGATTGAGACCCAGTACTTC. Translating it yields CASSPIPGQGIETQYF.

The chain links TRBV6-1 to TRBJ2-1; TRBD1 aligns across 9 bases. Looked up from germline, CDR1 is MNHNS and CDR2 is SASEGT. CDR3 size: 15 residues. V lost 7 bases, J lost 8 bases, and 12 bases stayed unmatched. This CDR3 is CASTHRDRDFDEQFF. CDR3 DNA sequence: TGTGCCAGCACCCACCGGGACAGGGATTTCGATGAGCAGTTCTTC.

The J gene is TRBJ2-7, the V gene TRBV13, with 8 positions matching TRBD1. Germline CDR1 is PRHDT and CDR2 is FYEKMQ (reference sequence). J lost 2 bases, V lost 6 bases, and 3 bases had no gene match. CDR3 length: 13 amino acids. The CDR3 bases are TGTGCCAGCAGAACACAGGGGGCCTACGAGCAGTACTTC. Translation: CASRTQGAYEQYF. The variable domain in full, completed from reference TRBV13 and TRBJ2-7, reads AAGVIQSPRHLIKEKRETATLKCYPIPRHDTVYWYQQGPGQDPQFLISFYEKMQSDKGSIPDRFSAQQFSDYHSELNMSSLELGDSALYFCASRTQGAYEQYFGPGTRLTVT.

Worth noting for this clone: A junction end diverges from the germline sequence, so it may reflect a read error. The CDR3 region has the DNA TGTGCTGGTGGTTTGGTCGCCAATGAGCAGTTCTTC. Its protein product is CAGGLVANEQFF. The chain carries TRBV12-5 and TRBJ2-1, with D unclear. The CDR3 loop spans 12 amino acids. The germline V gene has CDR1 LGHNT and CDR2 FRNRAP.

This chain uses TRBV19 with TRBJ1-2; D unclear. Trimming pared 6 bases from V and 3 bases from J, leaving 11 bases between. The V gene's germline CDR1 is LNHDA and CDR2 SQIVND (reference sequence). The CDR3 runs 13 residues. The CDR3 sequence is CASRDEGYYGYTF. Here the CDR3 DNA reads TGTGCCAGTAGGGACGAGGGTTACTATGGCTACACCTTC.

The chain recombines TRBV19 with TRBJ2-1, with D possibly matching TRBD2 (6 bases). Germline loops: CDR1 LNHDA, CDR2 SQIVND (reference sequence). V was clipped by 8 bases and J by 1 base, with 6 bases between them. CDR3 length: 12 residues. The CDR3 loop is CASGRSYNEQFF. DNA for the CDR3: TGTGCCAGTGGGAGGTCCTACAATGAGCAGTTCTTC.